The sequence of this T cell receptor beta chain was determined in a study of identical twins (dated by TCRdb to the mid-2010s). As for the study more broadly: The study deep-sequenced TCR alpha and beta repertoires from monozygotic twins, unrelated adults of various ages and cord blood to test whether fetal clonotypes persist. To rule out contamination, replicate twin experiments were performed at different times with different library preparation protocols.

Only healthy Caucasian donors were included. Three pairs of female monozygotic twins, all aged roughly 18 to 30 years, made up the twin cohort. Peripheral blood mononuclear cells were used as the source from which RNA for TCR libraries was isolated. Note on this clonotype: Its specific antigen is unknown. No per-base quality is available; no much larger clone lies one base away.

Points the paper makes about the study in general: Zero-insertion analyses could be partly confounded by invariant T cells such as MAIT and iNKT, though diverse VJ usage argued against such confounding for most clonotypes. Because the same donors could not be followed over many years, the conclusions depended on cross-sectional statistical analysis. Compared with coincidental sharing between unrelated individuals, out-of-frame TCR alpha sequences shared between twins showed an excess of sequences with low generation probability. In beta out-of-frame sequences, excess twin sharing was weaker, because having fewer shared sequences lowered the signal-to-noise ratio. Fewer insertions were carried by abundant cord blood beta clonotypes, a similar but weaker trend appeared in young adult naive repertoires, and no such trend appeared in memory repertoires. In monozygotic twins, recombination models systematically underestimated out-of-frame TCR alpha sharing, but the models matched the sharing seen between unrelated individuals.

CDR1 and CDR2 (SGHTA, FQGNSA) derive from the germline V gene. Cut back by 5 bases and 10 bases, the V and J ends lie 18 bases apart. The CDR3 starts with the cysteine, ends with the phenylalanine, and has 14 residues. Only the CDR3 region is kept as DNA, spanning 42 bases read in frame from base 1. The library was generated by 5' RACE. Sequencing relied on an Illumina HiSeq 2000. Template switching added a universal primer binding site, and the final cDNA carried a unique molecular identifier that allowed TCR cDNA molecules to be counted accurately. Specific primers in the conserved constant-segment region were used to synthesize first-strand cDNA for TCR alpha and beta chains. To control for contamination, each cDNA library was double barcoded with a SMART-Mk sample barcode plus Illumina barcodes. TruSeq adapter sequences, together with Illumina sample barcodes, were added in two successive PCR steps. Sequencing of the TCR alpha and beta cDNA libraries was done on the Illumina HiSeq platform using custom primers. Per the authors' processing: MiGEC processed the raw reads to extract unique molecular identifiers, while MiXCR was used to determine the CDR3 positions. Recombination models were inferred per individual with the repgenHMM and IGoR tools using an EM algorithm. The tcR package in R was used for shared clonotype analysis, with sharing normalized by the product of cloneset sizes. To study raw recombination without the effects of thymic and clonal selection, out-of-frame nonproductive sequences were analyzed. The public reads were run again by TCRdb, first through fastp at Q25 and then through MiXCR, and only productive beta chains were kept. Entries that share a CDR3 protein sequence are merged under the most common genes and DNA. For this entry, the V and J calls and clone size follow TCRdb and not the study's own pipeline. A total of 550,000 to 700,000 distinct CDR3 sequences appear in this sample, approximately 21% of them only once. The top ten clones comprise 4% to 5.5% of the sample.

This same sample was also part of a study on T cells expressing NK-cell markers. The second paper further reports: TCR beta-chain repertoires were profiled in sorted CD3+CD56+NKG2C+, CD3+CD56+NKG2C- and CD3+CD56-NKG2C+ T-cell subsets from several donors. Seven of the eight sequenced donors were HCMV-seropositive and one was HCMV-seronegative. To restrict sorting to alphabetaTCR-expressing T cells, an anti-gammadeltaTCR antibody was added in several experiments. For over five donors, the dominant CD3+CD56+NKG2C+ clonotypes were among the top 10 CD8+ clonotypes and accounted for roughly 1.0-7.5% of CD8+ T cells. Those dominant clonotypes were again the most abundant among CD3+CD56-NKG2C+ cells in a handful of donors, at about 25-60.1%. Whether the expanded NKG2C-expressing T cell clones were specific for HCMV antigens remained unclear. The study sequenced eight donors, all healthy volunteers chosen at random: three men and five women. HCMV serostatus was determined by detecting HCMV-specific IgG in serum with a commercial ELISA kit. For roughly six donors, bulk peripheral blood T-cell repertoires were additionally sequenced from unsorted PBMC. MIGEC was used to demultiplex reads and group reads by UMI, and MiTCR was used to assemble and quantify clonotypes. To remove erroneous sequences, TCR cDNA sequences were retained only when supported by two or more reads. The tcR package was used for downstream repertoire analysis, with clonotypes matched between fractions based on CDR3 nucleotide sequence plus V segment. Antigen specificity was annotated against VDJdb with VDJmatch, allowing one amino acid substitution in CDR3.

The specimen sequenced was PBMCs. The chain couples TRBV7-2 to TRBJ2-1; too little of a D gene remains to name it. This TCR was recovered from a woman younger than 30 in good health. CDR3 region: CASSPRWKQEEQFF. The DNA sequence reads TGTGCCAGCAGCCCCCGGTGGAAACAAGAGGAGCAGTTCTTC.